This T cell receptor beta chain was sequenced for a study of T cell clones after liver transplantation (dated by TCRdb to about 2019). Looking at the study overall: ITN030ST, the source of the samples, was a randomized trial that attempted immunosuppression withdrawal within 2 years of liver transplantation. Donor-reactive T cell clones were identified using TCRbeta sequencing after a pre-transplant mixed lymphocyte reaction and were then followed in post-transplant blood. Third party-reactive TCRbeta sequences were also identified from pre-transplant MLRs to serve as an antigen-independent comparator for donor-reactive sequences. Of the eight recipients, three were HCV-positive, while the remaining recipients had been transplanted for non-autoimmune, non-viral indications. Subjects received no induction therapy and standard immunosuppression until randomization at 12-24 months post-transplant. To count as tolerant, a recipient had to stay completely off immunosuppression for at least one year without liver enzymes climbing beyond twice the upper limit of normal. Blood samples were collected pre-transplant, pre-randomization before withdrawal, and post-randomization after either complete withdrawal or failed withdrawal. The studied cohort comprised 8 liver transplant recipients, 3 classified as tolerant and 5 as non-tolerant. Overall study results and their limits: Low numbers of available donor cells limited the measurable donor-reactive repertoire in a couple of subjects. The conclusions were considered preliminary, being limited by small, heterogeneous patient numbers and non-standardized post-transplant time points. Once repertoire turnover was taken into account, donor-reactive detection showed a significant reduction for CD4 in 7 of 8 subjects and for CD8 in 8 of 8. A significant post-transplant decrease in circulating donor-reactive CD4 TCRbeta sequences was observed in 5 of 8 subjects, irrespective of tolerance or HCV status. Because no allograft tissue specimens were available, donor-reactive T cells may have migrated into the graft instead of being deleted. A greater decline was seen for donor-reactive sequences than for third party-reactive sequences, suggesting partial antigen-specific deletion unrelated to withdrawal success.

Thawed unstimulated PBMCs were stained for CD3, CD4 and CD8 and FACS-sorted into CD3+CD4+ and CD3+CD8+ populations. Each of the 8 studied subjects was randomized to immunosuppression withdrawal. The Qiagen DNeasy Blood and Tissue Kit was used to isolate genomic DNA. Of note for this clone: Its antigen specificity is not known. Base qualities are not at hand, and no much larger clone is one base apart.

High-throughput TCRbeta CDR3 sequencing of frozen genomic DNA was performed by immunoSEQ, including PCR amplification, mapping, bias correction and internal controls. The study's own analysis went as follows. Only productive rearrangements were retained, with each unique TCRbeta sequence defined by its CDR3 nucleotide sequence together with its V and J gene. For a sequence to be called donor-reactive, it needed a frequency of at least 0.01% and at least 5-fold expansion in CFSE-low cells compared with unstimulated pre-transplant cells. Minimum frequency thresholds were set for each subject on the basis of the unstimulated sample with the lowest template count, so that a detection power of at least 90% was ensured. Jensen-Shannon divergence between the top 1000 TCRbeta sequences after and before transplant was used to measure repertoire turnover. Two-sided Fisher's exact tests were used to test for changes in the detection of donor-reactive sequences. TCRdb's version of the immuneACCESS table is confined to in-frame rearrangements and falls short of the full clone set. An unresolved V gene accounts for under half of the shortfall where checked; the remainder is of unknown origin. Clonal size and the V and J genes are those of that table, whereas D and trimming came from the DNA. The sample table records over 45,000 clones; about 69% of these occur just once. The ten largest clones take up over 9.5% of the sample.

The sample consisted of CD4+ T cells from blood, taken around 52 months after liver transplant. The sequence derives from a human patient who received a liver transplant. After transplantation, some T cells may belong to the graft donor instead of the recipient.

The sequence in DNA is TGCGCCAGCTCGAACCCCACTAACACTGAAGCTTTCTTT. Its protein reads: CASSNPTNTEAFF. This chain is built from TRBV5-1 and TRBJ1-1; too little of a D gene remains to name it. The CDR3, cysteine through phenylalanine, is 13 amino acids long. The retained sequence is limited to the CDR3, 39 bases, with the frame set at the first base. V loses 7 bases, J loses 2 bases, and the germline ends lie 12 bases apart. Via the germline V gene, CDR1 is SGHRS and CDR2 YFSETQ.